A single sample is the source of the 3 T cell receptor beta chains below, sequenced in a study of CD8 T cells in Susac syndrome. The authors reverse transcribed roughly 0.5 to 1 ug RNA with random hexamers. MiXCR, applied by TCRdb to the immunoSEQ multiplex PCR reads, yields one record per CDR3 protein. There are 110,000 or so distinct CDR3 sequences in the sample; roughly 95% occur only once, and under 0.1% lies in the top ten. The sequencing sample was made of CD4+ T cells from PBMCs. Receptors were obtained from a human donor in good health.

The chain combines TRBV30 with TRBJ1-5; D remains ambiguous. This CDR3 region has 15 residues. Germline CDR1 and CDR2: GTSNPN and SVGIG (reference sequence). Trimming removed 1 base from V and 1 base from J, with 11 bases in between. The CDR3 loop is CAWSAPGPSNQPQHF. CDR3 in DNA: TGTGCCTGGAGTGCTCCCGGACCCAGCAATCAGCCCCAGCATTTT.

This clonotype was detected only once. The chain carries TRBV7-9 and TRBJ1-2; D remains ambiguous. The CDR3 has 13 amino acids. Germline lookup yields CDR1 SEHNR and CDR2 FQNEAQ (reference sequence). Trimming shortened V by 5 bases and J by 8 bases, and 15 bases separated the two germline ends. The CDR3, as DNA: TGTGCCAGCAGCAAAGACGGGTCTCGGGGCTACACCTTC. Encoded protein: CASSKDGSRGYTF. The variable domain in full, completed from reference TRBV7-9 and TRBJ1-2, reads DTGVSQNPRHKITKRGQNVTFRCDPISEHNRLYWYRQTLGQGPEFLTYFQNEAQLEKSRLLSDRFSAERPKGSFSTLEIQRTEQGDSAMYLCASSKDGSRGYTFGSGTRLTVV.

The chain carries TRBV7-2 and TRBJ2-5; unclear D gene. Germline CDR1 is SGHTA and CDR2 is FQGNSA. The germline V and J ends were trimmed by 1 base and 1 base, with 7 bases remaining between them. The CDR3 runs to 14 residues. The CDR3 bases are TGTGCCAGCAGCTTAGGGCCGTCCCAAGAGACCCAGTACTTC. Translating it yields CASSLGPSQETQYF.